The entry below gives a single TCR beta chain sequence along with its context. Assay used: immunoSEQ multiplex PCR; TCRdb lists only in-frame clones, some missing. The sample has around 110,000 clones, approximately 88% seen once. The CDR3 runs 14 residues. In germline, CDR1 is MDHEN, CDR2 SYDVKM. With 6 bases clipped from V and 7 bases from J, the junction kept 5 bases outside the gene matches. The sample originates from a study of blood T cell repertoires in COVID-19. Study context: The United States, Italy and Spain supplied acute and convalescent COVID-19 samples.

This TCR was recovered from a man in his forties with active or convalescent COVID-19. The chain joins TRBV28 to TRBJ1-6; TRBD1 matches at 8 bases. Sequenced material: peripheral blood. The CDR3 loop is CASRPGQGNSPLHF. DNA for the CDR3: TGTGCCAGCAGACCCGGACAGGGAAATTCACCCCTCCACTTT.